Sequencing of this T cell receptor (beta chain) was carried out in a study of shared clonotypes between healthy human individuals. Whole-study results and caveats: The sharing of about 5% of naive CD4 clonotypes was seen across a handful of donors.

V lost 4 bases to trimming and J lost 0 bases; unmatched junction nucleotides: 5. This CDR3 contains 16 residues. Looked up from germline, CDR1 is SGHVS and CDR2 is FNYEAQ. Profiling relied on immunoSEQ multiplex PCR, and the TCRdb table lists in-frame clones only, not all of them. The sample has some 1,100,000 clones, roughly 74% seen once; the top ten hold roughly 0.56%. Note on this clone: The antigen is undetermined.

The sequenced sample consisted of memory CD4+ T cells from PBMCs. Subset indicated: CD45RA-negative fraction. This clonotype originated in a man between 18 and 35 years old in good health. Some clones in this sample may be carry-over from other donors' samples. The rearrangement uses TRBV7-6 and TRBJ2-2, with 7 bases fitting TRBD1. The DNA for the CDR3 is TGTGCCAGCAGCTCAGGGGGTCGGTCGAACACCGGGGAGCTGTTTTTT. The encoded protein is CASSSGGRSNTGELFF.